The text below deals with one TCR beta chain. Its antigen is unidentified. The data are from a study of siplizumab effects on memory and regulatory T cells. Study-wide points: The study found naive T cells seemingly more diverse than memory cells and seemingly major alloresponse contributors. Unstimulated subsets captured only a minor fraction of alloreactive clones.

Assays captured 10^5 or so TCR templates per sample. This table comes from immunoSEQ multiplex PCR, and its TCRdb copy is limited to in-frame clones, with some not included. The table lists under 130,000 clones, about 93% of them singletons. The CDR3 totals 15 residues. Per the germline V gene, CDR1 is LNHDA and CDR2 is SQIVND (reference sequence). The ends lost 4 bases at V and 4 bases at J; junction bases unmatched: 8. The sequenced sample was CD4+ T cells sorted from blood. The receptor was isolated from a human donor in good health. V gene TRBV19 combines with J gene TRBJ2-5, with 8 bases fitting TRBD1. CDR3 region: CASSRGQGETETQYF. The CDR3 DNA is TGTGCCAGTAGTAGAGGACAGGGTGAGACAGAGACCCAGTACTTC.